Presented here are 4 T cell receptor beta chains from one specimen sequenced in a study of blood T cell repertoires in COVID-19. Produced via immunoSEQ multiplex PCR; TCRdb's table is partial and in-frame only. The sample has 95,000 to 150,000 clones, 85% to 90% seen once. Sequencing was done on a sample of peripheral blood. The receptor set was obtained from a woman between 45 and 65 years old with active or convalescent COVID-19.

The genes are TRBV13 and TRBJ2-3; possibly TRBD2 for D (6 bases). Per germline, CDR1 PRHDT and CDR2 FYEKMQ (reference sequence). Trimming took 6 bases from V and 4 from J, leaving 23 bases between them. This CDR3 has 17 amino acids. CDR3 residues: CASRGEGSREWPDTQYF. The CDR3 DNA reads TGTGCCAGCAGGGGCGAGGGATCCCGGGAGTGGCCAGATACGCAGTATTTT.

This clone was recorded once. The V and J genes are TRBV7-2 and TRBJ2-3, with D possibly matching TRBD2 (6 bases). Germline V gene lookup returns CDR1 SGHTA and CDR2 FQGNSA. V lost 2 bases and J 5 bases, leaving 11 bases between the germline ends. CDR3 length: 14 amino acids. The CDR3 DNA follows: TGTGCCAGCAGCTTACCGGGAGTGAGAGATACGCAGTATTTT. Protein: CASSLPGVRDTQYF.

This sequence joins TRBV7-3 and TRBJ2-3, with 7 bases matching TRBD1. Trimming removed 2 bases from V and 2 bases from J; junction bases left unmatched: 4. Germline CDR1 reads SGHTA; CDR2 reads FQGTGA. The CDR3 is 15 residues long. In DNA form, the CDR3 reads TGTGCCAGCAGCTTAGGACAGGCAGCCACAGATACGCAGTATTTT. Its translation is CASSLGQAATDTQYF.

The genes are TRBV11-2 and TRBJ2-7, with 8 bases matching TRBD2. CDR3 length: 19 residues. Germline-derived CDR1 and CDR2 are SGHAT and FQNNGV. Trimming at V came to 4 bases and at J to 4 bases, leaving 21 bases not matched to a gene. The CDR3 reads CASSSVFPGLGDPPYEQYF. The CDR3 region has the DNA TGTGCCAGCAGCTCTGTCTTCCCGGGACTAGGGGATCCGCCGTACGAGCAGTACTTC. Together with reference TRBV11-2 and TRBJ2-7, the CDR3 gives the full variable domain: EAGVAQSPRYKIIEKRQSVAFWCNPISGHATLYWYQQILGQGPKLLIQFQNNGVVDDSQLPKDRFSAERLKGVDSTLKIQPAKLEDSAVYLCASSSVFPGLGDPPYEQYFGPGTRLTVT.